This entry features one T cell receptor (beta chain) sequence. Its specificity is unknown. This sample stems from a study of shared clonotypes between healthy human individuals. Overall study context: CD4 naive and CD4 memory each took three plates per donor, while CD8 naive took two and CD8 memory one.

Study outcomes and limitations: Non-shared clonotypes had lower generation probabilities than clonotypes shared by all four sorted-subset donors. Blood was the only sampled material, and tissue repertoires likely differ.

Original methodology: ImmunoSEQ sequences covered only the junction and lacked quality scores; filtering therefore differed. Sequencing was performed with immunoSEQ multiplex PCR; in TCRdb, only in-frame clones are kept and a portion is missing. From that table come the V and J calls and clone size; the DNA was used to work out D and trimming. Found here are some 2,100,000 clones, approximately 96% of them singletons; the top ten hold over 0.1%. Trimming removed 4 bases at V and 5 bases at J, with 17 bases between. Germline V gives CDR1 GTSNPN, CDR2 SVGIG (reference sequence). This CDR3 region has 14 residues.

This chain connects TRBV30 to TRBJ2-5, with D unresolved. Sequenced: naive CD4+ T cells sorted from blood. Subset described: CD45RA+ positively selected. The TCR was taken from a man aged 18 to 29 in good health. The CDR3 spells CAWKGQESAETQYF. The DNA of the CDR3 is TGTGCCTGGAAGGGCCAGGAGTCAGCGGAGACCCAGTACTTC.